This TCR beta chain was identified during a study of cytomegalovirus exposure and HLA in healthy donors. The V end was cut by 1 base, the J end by 2 bases, with 12 bases between. This CDR3 contains 15 residues. Germline V gene data show CDR1 as MGHRA and CDR2 as YSYEKL. The PCR made use of 60 Vbeta and 13 Jbeta primers. Assay: immunoSEQ multiplex PCR; the TCRdb copy retains only in-frame clones and omits some. Among about 150,000 clones, roughly 68% were seen once, and the ten largest hold less than 5%. Study-level findings and limits: In an earlier analysis, about 87% or about 30%: the productive usage of most TCR beta V segments. Association of a missense DCLRE1C variant with TCR beta V- and J-gene trimming was reported in a later analysis.

In regard to this clone: Its specificity is not known.

The sample consisted of PBMCs. This TCR derives from a man between 60 and 70 years old in good health and CMV-seronegative. The chain couples TRBV4-1 to TRBJ2-7; possibly TRBD2 for D (6 bases). The CDR3 loop reads CASSQVIAAPYEQYF. The CDR3 bases are TGCGCCAGCAGCCAAGTTATAGCGGCGCCCTACGAGCAGTACTTC.